A single sample gave rise to the 16 T cell receptor beta chains below, sequenced in a study of cytomegalovirus exposure and HLA in healthy donors. The PCR ran on 60 Vbeta and 13 Jbeta primers. Here immunoSEQ multiplex PCR was the method, and the copy in TCRdb shows in-frame clones only, minus some. The sample carries about 150,000 clones, 70% to 80% recorded once. Source material: PBMCs. Receptor source: a male donor in good health and CMV-seronegative.

V usage is TRBV14 and J usage is TRBJ2-3, with D tentatively TRBD2 (5 bases). The germline CDR1 and CDR2 sequences are SGHDN and FVKESK. Deletions cut 2 bases from V and 4 bases from J, with 13 bases between. The CDR3 totals 15 residues. CDR3 protein: CASSQRGPVADTQYF. The CDR3 DNA reads TGTGCCAGCAGCCAAAGAGGGCCGGTGGCAGATACGCAGTATTTT.

The chain is built from TRBV7-2 and TRBJ2-3; D call uncertain. The germline V gene encodes CDR1 SGHTA and CDR2 FQGNSA. This CDR3 comprises 15 residues. The V end was cut by 3 bases, the J end by 0 bases, with 10 bases between. The DNA of the CDR3 is TGTGCCAGCAGCTTTGGCCCCCCTAGCACAGATACGCAGTATTTT. It codes for CASSFGPPSTDTQYF.

The rearrangement links TRBV9 to TRBJ2-5; 10 bases are a match to TRBD2. V trimming: 4 bases; J trimming: 0 bases; junction bases outside the gene matches: 3. Germline values: CDR1 SGDLS, CDR2 YYNGEE. There are 15 residues in the CDR3. Written as DNA, the CDR3 is TGTGCCAGCAGCCCTGGGACTAGCGACCAAGAGACCCAGTACTTC. Translating gives CASSPGTSDQETQYF.

The V and J genes are TRBV21-1 and TRBJ2-5; the table's D call of TRBD2 was not tested on the DNA. TRBV21-1 is a listed pseudogene. This CDR3 spans 14 amino acids. CDR3 nucleotides: TGTGCCAGCCTCCCCACGACTAGCCAAGAGACCCAGTACTTC. Its translation is CASLPTTSQETQYF.

V usage is TRBV2 and J usage is TRBJ1-6; TRBD1 might be the D (5 bases). The germline gives CDR1 SNHLY, CDR2 FYNNEI. Trimming stripped 0 bases from V and 7 bases from J, with 10 bases between. This CDR3 has 15 amino acids. The CDR3 spells CASSEAGETNSPLHF. The CDR3 bases are TGTGCCAGCAGTGAAGCAGGGGAAACGAATTCACCCCTCCACTTT.

This clone occurred a few times. In DNA, the CDR3 is TGTGCCAGCAGCTTAGGTGGCGGGAGTAATGAGCAGTTCTTC. Protein: CASSLGGGSNEQFF. J is TRBJ2-1 and V is TRBV7-2; the match to TRBD2 covers 7 bases. Looked up from germline, CDR1 is SGHTA and CDR2 is FQGNSA. The ends lost 1 base at V and 7 bases at J; junction bases unmatched: 4. The CDR3 is made up of 14 amino acids.

CDR3 DNA: TGTGCCAGCTCCCGGGACAGGACATCCTACGAGCAGTACTTC. This gives the protein CASSRDRTSYEQYF. The genes are TRBV7-2 and TRBJ2-7, with TRBD1 matching 8 bases. CDR1 SGHTA and CDR2 FQGNSA come from the germline V gene. J lost 1 base, V lost 8 bases, and 7 bases had no gene match. CDR3 size: 14 residues.

This clone was recorded only once. The chain combines TRBV6-5 with TRBJ1-3; TRBD1 aligns across 9 bases. There are 15 residues in the CDR3. The V gene's germline CDR1 is MNHEY and CDR2 SVGAGI. Trimming cost V 2 bases and J 2 bases; bases outside gene matches: 1. This chain's CDR3 is CASSYGTGTGNTIYF. Here the CDR3 DNA reads TGTGCCAGCAGTTACGGGACAGGGACTGGAAACACCATATATTTT.

This chain connects TRBV28 to TRBJ2-1; 9 bases are shared with TRBD1. The length of the CDR3 is 14 residues. The germline V gene has CDR1 MDHEN and CDR2 SYDVKM. Losses at the gene ends were 7 bases for V and 5 bases for J; bases not matched to a gene: 6. In nucleotides, the CDR3 is TGTGCCAGCACCACGGACAGGGGAAACAATGAGCAGTTCTTC. Encoded protein: CASTTDRGNNEQFF.

J is TRBJ2-6 and V is TRBV23-1, with 8 nucleotides matching TRBD1. TRBV23-1 counts as an open reading frame of uncertain function. This CDR3 spans 17 amino acids. V trimming: 4 bases; J trimming: 0 bases; junction bases outside the gene matches: 5. The CDR3 DNA follows: TGCGCCAGCAGTCGAGACAGGGGTCGCTCTGGGGCCAACGTCCTGACTTTC. Its translation: CASSRDRGRSGANVLTF.

The J gene is TRBJ2-4, the V gene TRBV9, with TRBD2 identical over 7 bases. The CDR3 contains 16 residues. J was trimmed by 5 bases and V by 4 bases; bases with no gene match: 12. The germline V gene encodes CDR1 SGDLS and CDR2 YYNGEE. The CDR3 spells CASSPGGSPSQNIQYF. In DNA form, the CDR3 reads TGTGCCAGCAGCCCGGGGGGTTCTCCTTCCCAAAACATTCAGTACTTC.

The V gene is TRBV29-1, the J gene TRBJ2-3; 9 bases are shared with TRBD1. Germline values: CDR1 SQVTM, CDR2 ANQGSEA. Trimming took 1 base from V and 0 from J; bases not matched to a gene: 5. The CDR3 runs to 16 residues. The CDR3 DNA is TGCAGCGTTGAAGGCCTTGGACAGGGGAGCACAGATACGCAGTATTTT. As protein: CSVEGLGQGSTDTQYF.

This chain joins TRBV7-9 and TRBJ1-5, with 7 bases that match TRBD1. The V and J ends lost 1 base and 3 bases, in that order; junction bases with no gene match: 15. The germline V gene encodes CDR1 SEHNR and CDR2 FQNEAQ (reference sequence). This CDR3 is built from 19 residues. The CDR3, as DNA: TGTGCCAGCAGCTTAGTGGAGTTTGGGGGGACAGAAATCAATCAGCCCCAGCATTTT. Protein: CASSLVEFGGTEINQPQHF.

The CDR3 protein is CASSPDTGELFF. The CDR3 DNA is TGTGCCAGCAGTCCTGACACCGGGGAGCTGTTTTTT. The chain has TRBV27 and TRBJ2-2; D is ambiguous. The CDR3 has 12 residues. CDR1 and CDR2 (germline): MNHEY, SMNVEV (reference sequence). The V gene lost 5 bases and the J gene lost 3 bases, with 4 bases spanning the gap.

The chain has TRBV13 and TRBJ2-1; 7 bases are shared with TRBD2. V dropped 5 bases and J dropped 9; count of bases not matched to a gene: 13. Germline values: CDR1 PRHDT, CDR2 FYEKMQ (reference sequence). The CDR3 length is 15 residues. DNA for the CDR3: TGTGCCAGCAGCCCACCCTCCCTAGCGGACTTTGAGCAGTTCTTC. This codes for CASSPPSLADFEQFF.

The J gene is TRBJ2-7, the V gene TRBV5-1; 8 bases align to TRBD2. V shed 3 bases and J 5 bases; nucleotides not matched to a gene: 13. The CDR3 sequence is 16 residues long. The germline CDR1 and CDR2 sequences are SGHRS and YFSETQ. This chain's CDR3 is CASSSLGRGDPNEQYF. Written as DNA, the CDR3 is TGCGCCAGCAGCTCCTTGGGGCGGGGGGACCCTAACGAGCAGTACTTC.